The clone carrying this T cell receptor beta chain was counted a few times. Its antigen is still unknown. Assay: immunoSEQ multiplex PCR; the TCRdb copy retains only in-frame clones and omits some. The sample lists approximately 40,000 clones, roughly 73% occurring once. This entry belongs to a study of vaccination effects on CD4 cells after COVID-19. Looking at the study overall: Participants were vaccinated with two doses of either the BNT162b2 or mRNA-1273 vaccine.

CDR1 and CDR2 (germline): WSHSY, SAAADI. The CDR3 runs to 13 residues. V shed 4 bases and J shed 2 bases, with 6 bases lying between them. Antigen-specific CD4+ T cells were expanded with viral peptide pools in the ViraFEST assay before sequencing. With approximately 9 days of culture completed, CD4+ T cells were isolated. PCR showed that the person got SARS-CoV-2 infection at some point between March and December 2020. In culture with about 10 IU/ml IL-2 and 9 to 10 ug/ml peptides, PBMC were grown at a few million per well. Specimen: CD4+ T cells from PBMCs cultured with a peptide pool, collected before COVID-19 vaccination. This TCR was recovered from a human donor who had a prior SARS-CoV-2 infection. V gene TRBV10-2 combines with J gene TRBJ1-3; D unresolved. The CDR3 spells CASSVRAGNTIYF. The CDR3 bases are TGCGCCAGCAGTGTAAGGGCTGGAAACACCATATATTTT.